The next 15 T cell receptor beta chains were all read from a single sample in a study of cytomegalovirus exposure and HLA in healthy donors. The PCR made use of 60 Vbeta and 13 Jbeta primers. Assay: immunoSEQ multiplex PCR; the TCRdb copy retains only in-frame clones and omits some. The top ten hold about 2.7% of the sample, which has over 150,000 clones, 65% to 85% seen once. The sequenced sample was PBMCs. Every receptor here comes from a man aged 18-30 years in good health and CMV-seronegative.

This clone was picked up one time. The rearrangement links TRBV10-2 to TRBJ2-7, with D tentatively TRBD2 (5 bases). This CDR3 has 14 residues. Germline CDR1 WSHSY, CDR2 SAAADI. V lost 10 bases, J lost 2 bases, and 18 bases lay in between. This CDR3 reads CATAADAGTYEQYV. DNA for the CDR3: TGCGCCACCGCGGCGGATGCGGGTACCTACGAGCAGTACGTC.

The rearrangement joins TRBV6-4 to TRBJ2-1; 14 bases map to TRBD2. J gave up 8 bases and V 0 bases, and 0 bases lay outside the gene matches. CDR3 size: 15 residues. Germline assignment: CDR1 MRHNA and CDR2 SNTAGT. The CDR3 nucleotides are TGTGCCAGCAGTGACTCGACTAGCGGGGGGGATGAGCAGTTCTTC. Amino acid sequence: CASSDSTSGGDEQFF.

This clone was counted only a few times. CDR3 sequence (DNA): TGCGCCAGCAGCCCCGGGACAGGGGGCTCGTATGGCACTGAAGCTTTCTTT. It is translated as CASSPGTGGSYGTEAFF. The V and J genes are TRBV5-1 and TRBJ1-1; 12 positions match TRBD1. V lost 4 bases to trimming and J lost 4 bases; unmatched junction nucleotides: 11. The germline V gene encodes CDR1 SGHRS and CDR2 YFSETQ. The CDR3 runs 17 residues.

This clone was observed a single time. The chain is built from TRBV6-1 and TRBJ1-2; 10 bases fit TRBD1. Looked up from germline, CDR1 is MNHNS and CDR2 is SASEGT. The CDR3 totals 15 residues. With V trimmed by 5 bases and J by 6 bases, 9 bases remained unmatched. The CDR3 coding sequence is TGTGCCAGCAGTTCAGGGACAGGGGTCGCTGATGGCTACACCTTC. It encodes CASSSGTGVADGYTF.

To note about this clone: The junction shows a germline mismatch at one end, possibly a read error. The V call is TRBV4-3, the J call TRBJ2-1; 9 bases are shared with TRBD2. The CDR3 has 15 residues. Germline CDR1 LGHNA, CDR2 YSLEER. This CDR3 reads CASSQAGGLAYEQLF. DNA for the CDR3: TGCGCCAGCAGCCAAGCGGGGGGACTAGCCTATGAGCAGCTCTTC.

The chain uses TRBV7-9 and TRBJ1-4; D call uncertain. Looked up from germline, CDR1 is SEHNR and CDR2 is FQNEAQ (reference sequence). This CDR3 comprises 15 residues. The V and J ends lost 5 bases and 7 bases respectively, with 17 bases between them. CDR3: CASSLGGGLGEKLFF. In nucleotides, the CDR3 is TGTGCCAGCAGCCTGGGAGGCGGGCTCGGTGAAAAACTGTTTTTT.

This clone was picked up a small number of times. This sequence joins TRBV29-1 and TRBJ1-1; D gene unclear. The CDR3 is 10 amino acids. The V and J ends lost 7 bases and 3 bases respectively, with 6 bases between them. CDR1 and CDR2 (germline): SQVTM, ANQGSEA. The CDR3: CSAGDTEAFF. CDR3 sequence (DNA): TGCAGCGCGGGAGACACTGAAGCTTTCTTT.

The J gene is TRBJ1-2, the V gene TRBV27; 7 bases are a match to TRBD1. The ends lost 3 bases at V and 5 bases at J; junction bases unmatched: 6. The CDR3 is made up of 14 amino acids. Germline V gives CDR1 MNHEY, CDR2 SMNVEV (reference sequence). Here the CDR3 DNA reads TGTGCCAGCAGTTTCACAGGGGCTGGGTATGGCTACACCTTC. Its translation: CASSFTGAGYGYTF.

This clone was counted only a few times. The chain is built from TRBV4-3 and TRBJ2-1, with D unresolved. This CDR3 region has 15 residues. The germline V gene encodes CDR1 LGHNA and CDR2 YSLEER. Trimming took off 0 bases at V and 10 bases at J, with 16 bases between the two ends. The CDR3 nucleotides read TGCGCCAGCAGCCAAGAGGCCCGACCCCAGACAGAGCAGTTCTTC. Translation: CASSQEARPQTEQFF.

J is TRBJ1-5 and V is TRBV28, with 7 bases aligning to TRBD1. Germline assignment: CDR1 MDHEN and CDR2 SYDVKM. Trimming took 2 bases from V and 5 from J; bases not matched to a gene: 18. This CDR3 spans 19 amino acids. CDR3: CASSLSPRQGRGFDQPQHF. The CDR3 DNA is TGTGCCAGCAGTTTAAGCCCTAGACAGGGTAGGGGTTTCGATCAGCCCCAGCATTTT.

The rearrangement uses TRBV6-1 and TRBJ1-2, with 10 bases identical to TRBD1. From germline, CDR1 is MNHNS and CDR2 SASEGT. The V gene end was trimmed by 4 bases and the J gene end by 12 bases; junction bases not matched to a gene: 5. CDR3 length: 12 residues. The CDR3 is CASSVGTGENTF. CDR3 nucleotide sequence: TGTGCCAGCAGTGTAGGGACAGGGGAGAACACCTTC.

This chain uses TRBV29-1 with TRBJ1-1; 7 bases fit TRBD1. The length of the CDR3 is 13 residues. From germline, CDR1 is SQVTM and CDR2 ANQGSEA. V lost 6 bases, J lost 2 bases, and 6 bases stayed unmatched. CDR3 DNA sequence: TGCAGCGTGACTAGACAGGGCAACACTGAAGCTTTCTTT. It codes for CSVTRQGNTEAFF.

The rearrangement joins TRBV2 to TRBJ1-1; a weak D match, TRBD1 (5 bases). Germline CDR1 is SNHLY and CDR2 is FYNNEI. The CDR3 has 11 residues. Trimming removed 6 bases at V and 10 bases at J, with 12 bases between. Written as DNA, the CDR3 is TGTGCCAGCAGGGGCGCAGGGCGAGCTTTCTTT. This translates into CASRGAGRAFF.

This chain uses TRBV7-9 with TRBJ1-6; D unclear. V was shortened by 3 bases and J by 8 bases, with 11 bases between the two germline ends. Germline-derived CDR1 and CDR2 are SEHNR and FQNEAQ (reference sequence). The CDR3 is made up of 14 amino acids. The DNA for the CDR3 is TGTGCCAGCAGCTTCGGGAGTCTTTATTCACCCCTCCACTTT. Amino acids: CASSFGSLYSPLHF.

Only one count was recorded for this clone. The CDR3 sequence is CASSIWLADNEQFF. The CDR3 nucleotides are TGTGCCAGTAGTATATGGCTAGCGGACAATGAGCAGTTCTTC. This chain joins TRBV19 and TRBJ2-1, with 7 bases lining up with TRBD2. V shed 2 bases and J 5 bases; nucleotides not matched to a gene: 3. Germline V gene lookup returns CDR1 LNHDA and CDR2 SQIVND (reference sequence). There are 14 residues in the CDR3.